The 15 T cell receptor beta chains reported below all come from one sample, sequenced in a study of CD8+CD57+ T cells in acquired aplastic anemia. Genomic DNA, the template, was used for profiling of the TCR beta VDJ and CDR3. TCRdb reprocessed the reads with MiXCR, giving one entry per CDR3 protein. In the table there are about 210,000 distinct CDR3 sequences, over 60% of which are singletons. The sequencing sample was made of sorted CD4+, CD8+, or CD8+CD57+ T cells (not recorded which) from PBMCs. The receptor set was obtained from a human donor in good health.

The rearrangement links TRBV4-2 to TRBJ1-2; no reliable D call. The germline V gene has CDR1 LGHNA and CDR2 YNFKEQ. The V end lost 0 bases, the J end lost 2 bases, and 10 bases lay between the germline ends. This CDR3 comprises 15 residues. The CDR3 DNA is TGTGCCAGCAGCCAAGAGCGGGGTGGAAACTATGGCTACACCTTC. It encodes CASSQERGGNYGYTF.

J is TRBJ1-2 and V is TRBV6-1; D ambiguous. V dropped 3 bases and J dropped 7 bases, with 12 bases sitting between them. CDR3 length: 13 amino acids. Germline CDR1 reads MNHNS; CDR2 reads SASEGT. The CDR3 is CASSEEGISGYTF. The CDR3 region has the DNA TGTGCCAGCAGTGAGGAGGGAATCAGTGGCTACACCTTC.

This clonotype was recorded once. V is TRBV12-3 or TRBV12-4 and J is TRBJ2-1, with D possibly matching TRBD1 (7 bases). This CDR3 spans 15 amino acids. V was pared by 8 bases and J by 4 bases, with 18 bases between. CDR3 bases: TGTGCCAGCTCGAGAGGAGGGGGCCGGTACAATGAGCAGTTCTTC. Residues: CASSRGGGRYNEQFF.

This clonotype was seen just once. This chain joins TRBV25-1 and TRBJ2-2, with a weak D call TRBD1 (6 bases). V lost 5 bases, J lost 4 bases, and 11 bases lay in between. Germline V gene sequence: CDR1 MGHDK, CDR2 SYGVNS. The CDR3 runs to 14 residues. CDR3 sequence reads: CASSRQGSTGELFF. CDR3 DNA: TGTGCCAGCAGTAGGCAGGGGAGCACCGGGGAGCTGTTTTTT.

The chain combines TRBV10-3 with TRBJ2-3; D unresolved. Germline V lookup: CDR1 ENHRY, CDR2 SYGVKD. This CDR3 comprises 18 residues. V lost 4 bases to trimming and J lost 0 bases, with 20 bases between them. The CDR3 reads CAISGGTPQNPSTDTQYF. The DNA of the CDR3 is TGTGCCATCAGTGGCGGAACACCGCAGAACCCTAGCACAGATACGCAGTATTTT.

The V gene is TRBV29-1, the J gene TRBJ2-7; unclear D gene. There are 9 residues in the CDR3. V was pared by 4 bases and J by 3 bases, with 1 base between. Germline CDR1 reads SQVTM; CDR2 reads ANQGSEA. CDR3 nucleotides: TGCAGCGTTGTCTACGAGCAGTACTTC. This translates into CSVVYEQYF.

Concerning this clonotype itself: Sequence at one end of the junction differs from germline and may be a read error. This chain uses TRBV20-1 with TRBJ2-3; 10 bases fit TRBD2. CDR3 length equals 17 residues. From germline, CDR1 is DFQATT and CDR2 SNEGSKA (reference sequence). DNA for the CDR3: TGCAGTGCTAGAGATCCCCCTAGCGGGGGATACACAGATACGCAGTGTTTT. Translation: CSARDPPSGGYTDTQCF.

In DNA form, the CDR3 reads TGTGCCAGCCTCAGTTTAATGCAGGGGGGAAATGGCTACACCTTC. Protein: CASLSLMQGGNGYTF. This sequence joins TRBV28 and TRBJ1-2; 7 bases are shared with TRBD1. This CDR3 spans 15 amino acids. The J segment lost 6 bases and the V segment lost 8 bases, leaving 15 bases of the junction unmatched. Germline V gene sequence: CDR1 MDHEN, CDR2 SYDVKM.

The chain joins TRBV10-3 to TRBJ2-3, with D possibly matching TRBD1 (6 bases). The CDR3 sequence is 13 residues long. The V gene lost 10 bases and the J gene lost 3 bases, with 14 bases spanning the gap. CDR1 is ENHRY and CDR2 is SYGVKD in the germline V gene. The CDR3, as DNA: TGTGCCAAGAGGGGGTTGGGGACAGATACGCAGTATTTT. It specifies CAKRGLGTDTQYF.

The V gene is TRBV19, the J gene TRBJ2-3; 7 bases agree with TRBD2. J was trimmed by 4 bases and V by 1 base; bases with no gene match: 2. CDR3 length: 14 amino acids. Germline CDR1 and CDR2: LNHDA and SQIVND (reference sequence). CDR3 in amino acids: CASSIGGSADTQYF. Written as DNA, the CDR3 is TGTGCCAGTAGTATAGGCGGGAGCGCAGATACGCAGTATTTT.

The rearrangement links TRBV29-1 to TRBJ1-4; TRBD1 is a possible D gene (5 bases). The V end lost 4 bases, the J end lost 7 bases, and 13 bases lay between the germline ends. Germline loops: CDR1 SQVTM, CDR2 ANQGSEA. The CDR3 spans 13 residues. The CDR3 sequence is CSVVGGVREKLFF. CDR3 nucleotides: TGCAGCGTTGTTGGGGGGGTTCGTGAAAAACTGTTTTTT.

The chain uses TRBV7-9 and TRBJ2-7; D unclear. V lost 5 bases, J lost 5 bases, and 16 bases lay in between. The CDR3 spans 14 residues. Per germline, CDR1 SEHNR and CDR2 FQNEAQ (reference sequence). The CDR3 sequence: CASSLPNSHDEQYF. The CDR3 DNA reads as TGTGCCAGCAGCCTCCCGAACTCACACGACGAGCAGTACTTC.

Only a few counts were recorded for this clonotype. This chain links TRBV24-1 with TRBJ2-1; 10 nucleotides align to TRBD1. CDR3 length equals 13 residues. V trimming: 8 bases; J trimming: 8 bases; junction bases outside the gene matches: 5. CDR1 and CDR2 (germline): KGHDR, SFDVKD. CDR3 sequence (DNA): TGTGCCACCATGGGACAGGGGATTCATGAGCAGTTCTTC. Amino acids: CATMGQGIHEQFF.

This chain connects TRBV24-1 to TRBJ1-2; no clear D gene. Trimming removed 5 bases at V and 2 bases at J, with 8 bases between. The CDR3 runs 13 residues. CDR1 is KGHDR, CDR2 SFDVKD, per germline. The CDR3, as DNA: TGTGCCACCAGTGGACTAAGAAACTATGGCTACACCTTC. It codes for CATSGLRNYGYTF.

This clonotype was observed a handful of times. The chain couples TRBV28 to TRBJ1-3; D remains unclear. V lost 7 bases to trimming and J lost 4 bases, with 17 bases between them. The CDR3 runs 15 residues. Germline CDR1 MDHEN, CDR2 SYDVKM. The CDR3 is CASTLTAAGGNTIYF. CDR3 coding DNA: TGTGCCAGCACCCTGACCGCGGCGGGGGGAAACACCATATATTTT.